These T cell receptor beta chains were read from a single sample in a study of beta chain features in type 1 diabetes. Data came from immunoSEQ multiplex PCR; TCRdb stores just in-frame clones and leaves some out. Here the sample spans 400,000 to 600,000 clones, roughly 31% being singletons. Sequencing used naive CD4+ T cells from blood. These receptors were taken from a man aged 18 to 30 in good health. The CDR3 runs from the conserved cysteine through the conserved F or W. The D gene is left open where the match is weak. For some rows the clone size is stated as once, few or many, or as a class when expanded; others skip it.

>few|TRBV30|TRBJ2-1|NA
CAWSKGYQFF
TGTGCCTGGAGCAAGGGGTATCAGTTCTTC
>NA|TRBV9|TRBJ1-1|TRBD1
CASSAGQGNTEAFF
TGTGCCAGCAGCGCCGGACAGGGGAACACTGAAGCTTTCTTT
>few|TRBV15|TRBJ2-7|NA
CATSRDWRVDYEQYF
TGTGCCACCAGCAGAGATTGGAGGGTCGACTACGAGCAGTACTTC
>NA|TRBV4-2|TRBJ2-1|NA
CASRADGNSYNEQFF
TGTGCCAGCCGGGCCGACGGGAACTCCTACAATGAGCAGTTCTTC
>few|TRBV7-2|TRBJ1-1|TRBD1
CASHRGPGNTEAFF
TGTGCCAGCCACAGGGGGCCGGGGAACACTGAAGCTTTCTTT
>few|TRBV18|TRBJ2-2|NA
CASSLGTPNTGELFF
TGTGCCAGCTCACTAGGGACGCCGAACACCGGGGAGCTGTTTTTT
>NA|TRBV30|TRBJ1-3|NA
CAWSEVDTIYF
TGTGCCTGGAGTGAGGTAGACACCATATATTTT
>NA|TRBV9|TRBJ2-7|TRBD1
CASSVGPGQGAYEQYF
TGTGCCAGCAGCGTAGGCCCGGGACAGGGGGCCTACGAGCAGTACTTC
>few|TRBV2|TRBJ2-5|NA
CASSVGQQETQYF
TGTGCCAGCAGCGTAGGACAGCAAGAGACCCAGTACTTC
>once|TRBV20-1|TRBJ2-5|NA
CSANVIETQYF
TGCAGTGCTAACGTCATTGAGACCCAGTACTTC
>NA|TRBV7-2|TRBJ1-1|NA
CASSRLGTEAFF
TGTGCCAGCAGTAGGTTAGGCACTGAAGCTTTCTTT
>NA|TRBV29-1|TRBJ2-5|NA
CSSGSLQETQYF
TGCAGCTCCGGGAGCCTACAAGAGACCCAGTACTTC
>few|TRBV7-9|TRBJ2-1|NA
CASSLERLGYEQFF
TGTGCCAGCAGCTTAGAGCGACTAGGCTATGAGCAGTTCTTC
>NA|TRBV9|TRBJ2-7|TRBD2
CASSRTSAYEQYF
TGTGCCAGCAGCAGGACTAGCGCCTACGAGCAGTACTTC
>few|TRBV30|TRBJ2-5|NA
CAWSVKGRETQYF
TGTGCCTGGAGTGTAAAAGGGCGGGAGACCCAGTACTTC
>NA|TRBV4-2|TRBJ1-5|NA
CASSTKYRDNQPQHF
TGTGCCAGCAGCACGAAATACAGGGACAATCAGCCCCAGCATTTT
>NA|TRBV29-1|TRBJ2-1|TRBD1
CSGRTGYNDEQFF
TGCAGCGGGCGGACAGGGTATAACGATGAGCAGTTCTTC